The 25 T cell receptor beta chains below come from one sample, sequenced in a study of identical twins. TCRdb itself ran the 5' RACE reads through MiXCR, one entry per CDR3 protein. The table shows 1.5 million to 2 million distinct CDR3 sequences, with about 30% occurring only once. Material for sequencing was cord blood. The receptors originated from a newborn girl in good health.

This clonotype has a handful of counts. This rearrangement joins TRBV11-2 to TRBJ2-1; D unresolved. The J call may be mistaken, given a closer DNA end match to TRBJ2-7. Looked up from germline, CDR1 is SGHAT and CDR2 is FQNNGV. This CDR3 contains 15 residues. The CDR3 sequence is CASKRAMSSYNEQYF. The DNA for the CDR3 is TGTGCCAGCAAAAGGGCGATGAGCTCCTACAATGAGCAGTACTTC.

This clonotype came up a few times. The chain employs TRBV12-3 or TRBV12-4 and TRBJ2-1, with D possibly matching TRBD2 (5 bases). CDR3 length: 14 amino acids. The V end was cut by 4 bases, the J end by 0 bases, with 7 bases between. CDR3 nucleotides: TGTGCCAGCAGTTGGGAGATCTCCTACAATGAGCAGTTCTTC. Protein: CASSWEISYNEQFF.

This clonotype was counted a few times. V gene TRBV5-1 combines with J gene TRBJ2-1, with D unclear. Germline V CDR1 and CDR2: SGHRS, YFSETQ. With 1 base removed from V and 7 bases from J, the gap between germline ends came to 12 bases. The CDR3 is made up of 14 amino acids. This chain's CDR3 is CASSLPRTENEQFF. The CDR3 DNA reads as TGCGCCAGCAGCTTGCCGCGGACGGAGAATGAGCAGTTCTTC.

This clonotype showed up just once. The rearrangement joins TRBV5-6 to TRBJ1-6; D uncertain. The germline V and J ends were trimmed by 0 bases and 0 bases, with 10 bases remaining between them. Germline V CDR1 and CDR2: SGHDT, YYEEEE. This CDR3 has 17 amino acids. In nucleotides, the CDR3 is TGTGCCAGCAGCTTGGGACTGACTCTCTCCTATAATTCACCCCTCCACTTT. This encodes CASSLGLTLSYNSPLHF.

This clonotype has a handful of counts. The chain carries TRBV6-5 and TRBJ2-1; TRBD2 aligns across 8 bases. The CDR3 extends over 14 amino acids. V was clipped by 2 bases and J by 8 bases; unmatched bases: 5. The germline V gene encodes CDR1 MNHEY and CDR2 SVGAGI. CDR3 in amino acids: CASSYGGLEDEQFF. In DNA form, the CDR3 reads TGTGCCAGCAGTTACGGGGGACTAGAGGATGAGCAGTTCTTC.

V usage is TRBV5-1 and J usage is TRBJ2-3; D perhaps matches TRBD1 (5 bases). Trimming shortened V by 4 bases and J by 7 bases, and 13 bases separated the two germline ends. Per the germline V gene, CDR1 is SGHRS and CDR2 is YFSETQ. The CDR3 runs to 13 residues. This CDR3 reads CASSDGQGHTQYF. CDR3 DNA sequence: TGCGCCAGCAGCGACGGACAAGGCCATACGCAGTATTTT.

This clonotype was detected only once. The rearrangement uses TRBV25-1 and TRBJ2-3; 8 bases fit TRBD1. V trimming: 1 base; J trimming: 8 bases; junction bases outside the gene matches: 8. CDR3 length: 15 residues. Germline CDR1 and CDR2: MGHDK and SYGVNS. The CDR3 spells CASSELSPGQGTQYF. CDR3 nucleotides: TGTGCCAGCAGTGAATTGTCCCCAGGACAGGGTACGCAGTATTTT.

V gene TRBV21-1 combines with J gene TRBJ2-5; the DNA was not compared with TRBD2, the D call given in the table. The DNA end is more similar to TRBJ2-1, so the J call may be wrong. TRBV21-1 is a listed pseudogene. This CDR3 region has 16 residues. The CDR3 spells CASSKVGLAAQETQFF. CDR3 DNA: TGTGCCAGCAGCAAAGTAGGACTAGCTGCGCAAGAGACCCAGTTCTTC.

The rearrangement joins TRBV3-1 to TRBJ1-1, with TRBD1 matching 8 bases. V lost 1 base to trimming and J lost 5 bases; unmatched junction nucleotides: 6. The CDR3 is made up of 15 amino acids. Germline V gene sequence: CDR1 LGHDT, CDR2 YNNKEL (reference sequence). The CDR3 sequence: CASSQVRGRGTEAFF. CDR3 sequence (DNA): TGTGCCAGCAGCCAAGTCAGGGGGCGAGGGACTGAAGCTTTCTTT.

The rearrangement links TRBV2 to TRBJ2-5, with a possible D match to TRBD2 (6 bases). V dropped 5 bases and J dropped 5 bases, with 15 bases sitting between them. Germline V gives CDR1 SNHLY, CDR2 FYNNEI. The CDR3 totals 14 residues. CDR3 loop: CASSTGLTGETQYF. As DNA, the CDR3 is TGTGCCAGCAGTACGGGACTTACCGGCGAGACCCAGTACTTC.

The CDR3 sequence is CASSIGTSPPNEQFF. CDR3 coding DNA: TGTGCCAGTAGTATCGGGACTAGTCCCCCCAATGAGCAGTTCTTC. V and J are TRBV19 and TRBJ2-1, with 8 bases fitting TRBD2. This CDR3 region has 15 residues. The V segment lost 3 bases and the J segment 6 bases; nucleotides outside the gene matches: 7. The germline CDR1 and CDR2 sequences are LNHDA and SQIVND (reference sequence).

The chain combines TRBV20-1 with TRBJ1-2; D remains unclear. The V end was cut by 7 bases, the J end by 0 bases, with 12 bases between. Germline V lookup: CDR1 DFQATT, CDR2 SNEGSKA (reference sequence). The CDR3 is made up of 13 amino acids. The CDR3 coding sequence is TGCAGTGGTGTCACCCCCTCTAACTATGGCTACACCTTC. Its protein product is CSGVTPSNYGYTF.

This clonotype was found many times. The genes are TRBV28 and TRBJ2-5; weak D call: TRBD1 (6 bases). Germline V lookup: CDR1 MDHEN, CDR2 SYDVKM. This CDR3 is 13 amino acids long. Between the trimmed V and J ends, which lost 6 bases and 5 bases, there was a span of 13 bases. The CDR3, as DNA: TGTGCCAGCAGCTTTGGTGACAGGGAGACCCAGTACTTC. Protein sequence: CASSFGDRETQYF.

The chain couples TRBV20-1 to TRBJ2-7; TRBD2 matches 7 bases. Germline CDR1 reads DFQATT; CDR2 reads SNEGSKA (reference sequence). This CDR3 is 12 amino acids long. The V gene end was trimmed by 6 bases and the J gene end by 3 bases; junction bases not matched to a gene: 5. CDR3 in DNA: TGCAGTGCAATGACTAGCCTCTACGAGCAGTACTTC. This encodes CSAMTSLYEQYF.

CDR3 region: CASSQERQSFGNTIYF. Written as DNA, the CDR3 is TGTGCCAGCAGCCAAGAAAGACAGTCCTTTGGAAACACCATATATTTT. The V gene is TRBV3-1, the J gene TRBJ1-3; TRBD1 might be the D (5 bases). Between the trimmed V and J ends, which lost 0 bases and 3 bases, there was a span of 12 bases. The germline V gene has CDR1 LGHDT and CDR2 YNNKEL (reference sequence). This CDR3 spans 16 amino acids.

This clonotype was recorded a few times. J is TRBJ2-6 and V is TRBV6-1, with D uncertain. The germline CDR1 and CDR2 sequences are MNHNS and SASEGT. The CDR3 has 16 amino acids. V dropped 3 bases and J dropped 2 bases, with 11 bases sitting between them. The CDR3 reads CASSDRRHTGANVLTF. In DNA, the CDR3 is TGTGCCAGCAGTGATCGGCGACACACTGGGGCCAACGTCCTGACTTTC.

This clonotype showed up just a few times. The chain uses TRBV2 and TRBJ2-7; 8 positions agree with TRBD2. The CDR3 loop spans 14 amino acids. The germline gives CDR1 SNHLY, CDR2 FYNNEI. J was trimmed by 7 bases and V by 5 bases; bases with no gene match: 10. CDR3 residues: CASSIAGSAREQYF. CDR3 DNA sequence: TGTGCCAGCAGTATAGCGGGGTCCGCGCGGGAGCAGTACTTC.

This clonotype was seen a handful of times. The chain couples TRBV6-5 to TRBJ1-2, with 9 bases fitting TRBD1. The CDR3 consists of 15 residues. V dropped 0 bases and J dropped 8; count of bases not matched to a gene: 7. Per the germline V gene, CDR1 is MNHEY and CDR2 is SVGAGI. The CDR3 spells CASSYSRPTGGGYTF. The CDR3, as DNA: TGTGCCAGCAGTTACTCGAGGCCAACAGGGGGCGGCTACACCTTC.

This clonotype was counted at least ten times. The rearrangement links TRBV14 to TRBJ1-2; D uncertain. The CDR3 runs to 15 residues. The germline CDR1 and CDR2 sequences are SGHDN and FVKESK. The V end was cut by 1 base, the J end by 10 bases, with 19 bases between. The CDR3 here is CASSQVSGLLADYTF. The CDR3 nucleotides are TGTGCCAGCAGCCAAGTGAGTGGGCTGCTCGCTGACTACACCTTC.

Concerning this clonotype: This may stem from a read error, because a much larger clone lies one nucleotide away. The chain combines TRBV3-1 with TRBJ2-7; tentatively, D is TRBD1 (5 bases). The DNA end lines up better with TRBJ2-5; the J call may be wrong. The CDR3 length is 12 residues. Germline CDR1 LGHDT, CDR2 YNNKEL (reference sequence). The CDR3 reads CVSTSRGETQYF. The CDR3 nucleotides are TGTGTCAGCACCTCAAGGGGAGAGACCCAGTACTTC.

This chain joins TRBV20-1 and TRBJ2-3; unclear D gene. CDR1 and CDR2 (germline): DFQATT, SNEGSKA (reference sequence). V was clipped by 5 bases and J by 1 base, with 16 bases between them. The CDR3 runs 15 residues. For the CDR3, the DNA is TGCAGTGCTTCTCCAGAGTGGGGTCGCACAGATACGCAGTATTTT. Translation: CSASPEWGRTDTQYF.

The rearrangement joins TRBV20-1 to TRBJ1-1, with TRBD1 as a possible D gene (5 bases). CDR3 size: 13 residues. Per the germline V gene, CDR1 is DFQATT and CDR2 is SNEGSKA (reference sequence). Trimming stripped 6 bases from V and 4 bases from J, with 15 bases between. CDR3 protein: CSALHRGLTEAFF. The CDR3 bases are TGCAGTGCCCTCCATAGGGGTCTCACTGAAGCTTTCTTT.

The rearrangement links TRBV12-3 or TRBV12-4 to TRBJ2-1, with 16 bases aligning to TRBD2. The CDR3 is 16 amino acids. Trimming cost V 6 bases and J 4 bases; bases outside gene matches: 3. Written as DNA, the CDR3 is TGTGCCAGCAGGGAGGGACTAGCGGGAGGGTACAATGAGCAGTTCTTC. Translating it yields CASREGLAGGYNEQFF.

The chain recombines TRBV6-4 with TRBJ2-1; 8 nucleotides agree with TRBD2. The J segment lost 4 bases and the V segment lost 3 bases, leaving 5 bases of the junction unmatched. Germline V CDR1 and CDR2: MRHNA, SNTAGT. This CDR3 spans 15 amino acids. In DNA, the CDR3 is TGTGCCAGCAGTGATAAGCGGGGGATTTACAATGAGCAGTTCTTC. Protein: CASSDKRGIYNEQFF.

This chain uses TRBV2 with TRBJ1-6; D gene ambiguous. The CDR3 totals 14 residues. Germline V CDR1 and CDR2: SNHLY, FYNNEI. Trimming left V 7 bases short and J 1 base short, with 8 bases between. The CDR3 reads CASNGDSYNSPLHF. The CDR3 DNA reads TGTGCCAGCAATGGGGATTCCTATAATTCACCCCTCCACTTT.